The 17 T cell receptor beta chains below all came from one sample that was sequenced in a study of blood T cell repertoires in COVID-19. TCRdb's table, derived via immunoSEQ multiplex PCR, lists solely in-frame clones and lacks some. The sample gives about 170,000 clones, roughly 84% of which show up once; about 14% is in the top ten. The sequenced sample was peripheral blood. The receptor set was obtained from a woman aged 70-85 years with COVID-19, enrolled during active disease.

CDR3: CASSTGQGEDTQYF. In nucleotides, the CDR3 is TGTGCCAGCAGCACAGGACAGGGGGAGGATACGCAGTATTTT. The V and J genes are TRBV2 and TRBJ2-3; TRBD1 matches at 10 bases. The CDR3 contains 14 residues. The trim removed 6 bases at V and 6 bases at J, leaving 6 bases unmatched. In germline, CDR1 is SNHLY, CDR2 FYNNEI.

This chain connects TRBV19 to TRBJ1-1, with 9 nucleotides matching TRBD1. V lost 6 bases, J lost 5 bases, and 16 bases stayed unmatched. The CDR3 is 17 residues long. Germline lookup yields CDR1 LNHDA and CDR2 SQIVND (reference sequence). CDR3 protein: CASRIMPGQGGGTEAFF. The CDR3 nucleotides are TGTGCCAGTAGAATCATGCCGGGACAGGGCGGGGGTACTGAAGCTTTCTTT.

V and J are TRBV2 and TRBJ1-4; 10 bases are a match to TRBD1. The CDR3 is made up of 18 amino acids. V lost 7 bases to trimming and J lost 0 bases; unmatched junction nucleotides: 11. Germline V gives CDR1 SNHLY, CDR2 FYNNEI. The CDR3 DNA follows: TGTGCCAGCATAGGGGGACAGGGGAGGGGCCCAACTAATGAAAAACTGTTTTTT. This gives the protein CASIGGQGRGPTNEKLFF. Using reference TRBV2 and TRBJ1-4 for the parts outside the CDR3, the full variable domain is EPEVTQTPSHQVTQMGQEVILRCVPISNHLYFYWYRQILGQKVEFLVSFYNNEISEKSEIFDDQFSVERPDGSNFTLKIRSTKLEDSAMYFCASIGGQGRGPTNEKLFFGSGTQLSVL.

The gene calls are TRBV27 and TRBJ1-5; 8 nucleotides line up with TRBD1. The CDR3 has 17 residues. CDR1 and CDR2 from the germline V gene are MNHEY and SMNVEV (reference sequence). The ends lost 6 bases at V and 5 bases at J; junction bases unmatched: 15. CDR3 bases: TGTGCCAGCAGCCCCGGGACAGGATCATCCCCTTATCAGCCCCAGCATTTT. Residues: CASSPGTGSSPYQPQHF.

The sample holds one count of this clone. CDR3 sequence reads: CASSQVGSGSLNTEAFF. The CDR3, as DNA: TGTGCCAGCAGCCAAGTAGGATCAGGAAGCTTGAACACTGAAGCTTTCTTT. The V and J genes are TRBV4-2 and TRBJ1-1, with no clear D. CDR3 size: 17 residues. Looked up from germline, CDR1 is LGHNA and CDR2 is YNFKEQ. The V and J ends lost 1 base and 0 bases respectively, with 15 bases between them.

J is TRBJ2-1 and V is TRBV15, with TRBD2 identical over 11 bases. V was clipped by 0 bases and J by 9 bases; unmatched bases: 13. Per the germline V gene, CDR1 is LNHNV and CDR2 is YYDKDF (reference sequence). The CDR3 consists of 18 residues. Written as DNA, the CDR3 is TGTGCCACCAGCAGAGAATTTCGGCGTAGCGGGGGGGCTGGTGAGCAGTTCTTC. This encodes CATSREFRRSGGAGEQFF.

This chain connects TRBV6-2 or TRBV6-3 to TRBJ1-5; no reliable D call. CDR1 is MNHEY and CDR2 is SVGEGT in the germline V gene. V lost 7 bases, J lost 0 bases, and 19 bases lay in between. The CDR3 loop spans 17 amino acids. CDR3 DNA sequence: TGTGCCAGCACCCCAACGGGGAGGAGATATAGCAATCAGCCCCAGCATTTT. It yields the protein CASTPTGRRYSNQPQHF.

As for this clone: The sample contains more than one DNA sequence encoding this CDR3. This chain links TRBV3-1 (or the pseudogene TRBV3-2) with TRBJ1-2; TRBD1 is a possible D gene (6 bases). The CDR3 covers 13 residues. Germline V gives CDR1 LGHDT, CDR2 YNNKEL (reference sequence). Trimming pared 8 bases from V and 2 bases from J, leaving 12 bases between. The CDR3 reads CASSPTGNYGYTF. CDR3 nucleotides: TGTGCCAGCTCTCCCACAGGGAACTATGGCTACACCTTC.

The genes are TRBV9 and TRBJ1-5, with a possible D match to TRBD1 (5 bases). Trimming left V 3 bases short and J 3 bases short, with 13 bases between. Germline CDR1 reads SGDLS; CDR2 reads YYNGEE. The CDR3 runs 15 residues. CDR3 sequence reads: CASSGGAHFNQPQHF. CDR3 nucleotides: TGTGCCAGCAGCGGTGGGGCCCATTTCAATCAGCCCCAGCATTTT.

The chain is built from TRBV3-1 (or the pseudogene TRBV3-2) and TRBJ2-7; D is ambiguous. Per the germline V gene, CDR1 is LGHDT and CDR2 is YNNKEL (reference sequence). The CDR3 has 13 amino acids. V lost 2 bases to trimming and J lost 6 bases, with 11 bases between them. The CDR3 spells CASSQLLVSEQYV. The CDR3 DNA is TGTGCCAGCAGCCAACTTTTAGTATCCGAGCAGTACGTC.

V is TRBV18 and J is TRBJ1-1; 10 bases fit TRBD1. The germline V gene encodes CDR1 KGHSH and CDR2 LQKENI. After removal of 6 bases from V and 0 bases from J, the junction contained 13 bases not matched to a gene. This CDR3 has 18 amino acids. The CDR3 is CASSPRPGQGNMNTEAFF. The CDR3 DNA sequence: TGTGCCAGCTCCCCAAGACCGGGACAGGGGAACATGAACACTGAAGCTTTCTTT.

V usage is TRBV5-6 and J usage is TRBJ2-7; 8 bases agree with TRBD1. V was clipped by 4 bases and J by 2 bases; unmatched bases: 8. The CDR3 sequence is 15 residues long. Germline V gives CDR1 SGHDT, CDR2 YYEEEE. CDR3: CASSRDRLRTYEQYF. DNA for the CDR3: TGTGCCAGCAGCCGGGACAGGTTGAGGACCTACGAGCAGTACTTC.

V usage is TRBV29-1 and J usage is TRBJ1-1; 7 bases match TRBD1. The germline V gene has CDR1 SQVTM and CDR2 ANQGSEA. Unmatched junction bases numbered 3, after V lost 7 bases and J lost 1 base. The CDR3 has 12 residues. The CDR3 sequence is CSAGQENTEAFF. CDR3 DNA sequence: TGCAGCGCTGGACAGGAGAACACTGAAGCTTTCTTT.

The CDR3 sequence: CASSQEGRRANSPLHF. The CDR3 DNA reads as TGTGCCAGCAGCCAAGAAGGTCGGAGGGCCAATTCACCCCTCCACTTT. V gene TRBV14 combines with J gene TRBJ1-6; D not certain. Germline values: CDR1 SGHDN, CDR2 FVKESK. CDR3 length: 16 amino acids. V lost 0 bases and J lost 7, with 13 bases in between. Filled out from reference TRBV14 and TRBJ1-6, the complete variable domain reads EAGVTQFPSHSVIEKGQTVTLRCDPISGHDNLYWYRRVMGKEIKFLLHFVKESKQDESGMPNNRFLAERTGGTYSTLKVQPAELEDSGVYFCASSQEGRRANSPLHFGNGTRLTVT.

This clone appeared a few times. The chain recombines TRBV30 with TRBJ1-2; D ambiguous. Per germline, CDR1 GTSNPN and CDR2 SVGIG (reference sequence). V lost 4 bases to trimming and J lost 4 bases, with 16 bases between them. The CDR3 totals 14 residues. The CDR3 reads CAWMPSNPAYGYTF. As DNA, the CDR3 is TGTGCCTGGATGCCTAGCAACCCTGCCTATGGCTACACCTTC.

V is TRBV6-1 and J is TRBJ2-7; D is perhaps TRBD1 (5 bases). The germline V gene has CDR1 MNHNS and CDR2 SASEGT. Trimming pared 3 bases from V and 2 bases from J, leaving 14 bases between. This CDR3 is built from 15 residues. The DNA of the CDR3 is TGTGCCAGCAGTGACCAGACAGCCTATACCTACGAGCAGTACTTC. Encoded protein: CASSDQTAYTYEQYF.

V gene TRBV6-5 combines with J gene TRBJ1-1; TRBD1 is a possible D gene (6 bases). CDR3 length: 13 residues. Per the germline V gene, CDR1 is MNHEY and CDR2 is SVGAGI. V was trimmed by 0 bases and J by 10 bases, leaving 12 bases between them. The DNA of the CDR3 is TGTGCCAGCAGTTACTCGAATGGGGGCCGAGCTTTCTTT. This encodes CASSYSNGGRAFF.